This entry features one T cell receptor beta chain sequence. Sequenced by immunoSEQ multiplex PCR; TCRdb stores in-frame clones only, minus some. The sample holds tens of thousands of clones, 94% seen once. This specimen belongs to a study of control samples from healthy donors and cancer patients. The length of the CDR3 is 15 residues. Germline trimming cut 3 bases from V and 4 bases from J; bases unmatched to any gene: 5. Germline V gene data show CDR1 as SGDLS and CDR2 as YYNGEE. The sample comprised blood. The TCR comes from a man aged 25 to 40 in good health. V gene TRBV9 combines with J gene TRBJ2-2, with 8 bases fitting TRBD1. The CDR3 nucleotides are TGTGCCAGCAGCGCCCGGACAGGGAGCACCGGGGAGCTGTTTTTT. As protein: CASSARTGSTGELFF.